The clone carrying this T cell receptor (beta chain) was seen only a few times. What it binds is unknown. The data were obtained in a study of somatic mutations in cytotoxic T cells in rheumatoid arthritis. The overall study: Patients had approximately 31 ml EDTA blood drawn right after diagnosis, before any treatment. Whole-study findings and limits: Any difference in CD8+ T-cell clonality between patients who had rheumatoid arthritis and healthy controls who were age-matched was not statistically significant. About an eighth of the roughly 60 patients had a largest CD8+ clone above 20% of CD8+ cells. In the expanded CD8+ clones, the antigen targets remained unknown.

V was clipped by 1 base and J by 2 bases, with 14 bases between them. The CDR3 spans 17 residues. The V gene's germline CDR1 is SGHNT and CDR2 YENEEA. Repertoires were generated with immunoSEQ multiplex PCR, while TCRdb's copy carries only in-frame clones and drops some. The table lists around 15,000 clones, over 60% of them singletons, with 8.5% to 12% in the top ten. This chain connects TRBV11-3 to TRBJ2-2, with a possible D match to TRBD2 (7 bases). Sequenced sample: CD8+ T cells sorted from blood. This clonotype originated in an adult with rheumatoid arthritis. The CDR3 loop is CASSLGGGATNTGELFF. CDR3 bases: TGTGCCAGCAGCTTAGGAGGGGGGGCCACTAACACCGGGGAGCTGTTTTTT.